This T cell receptor beta chain appears in the sequencing data of a study of blood T cell repertoires in COVID-19. Method: immunoSEQ multiplex PCR; TCRdb's copy keeps in-frame clones and lacks some. The sample has 290,000 or so clones, about nine tenths seen once; the top ten hold 2.6%. Germline CDR1 and CDR2: MNHEY and SVGAGI. CDR3 length: 13 amino acids. V was shortened by 4 bases and J by 12 bases, with 16 bases between the two germline ends. Source material: PBMCs or T cells enriched from blood (not recorded which). The TCR comes from a woman between 18 and 29 years old who had recovered from COVID-19. This chain links TRBV6-5 with TRBJ2-1; tentative D call: TRBD2 (5 bases). CDR3 in DNA: TGTGCCAGCAGTTCCCTCGGACTCGCCGGGCAGTTCTTC. This encodes CASSSLGLAGQFF.